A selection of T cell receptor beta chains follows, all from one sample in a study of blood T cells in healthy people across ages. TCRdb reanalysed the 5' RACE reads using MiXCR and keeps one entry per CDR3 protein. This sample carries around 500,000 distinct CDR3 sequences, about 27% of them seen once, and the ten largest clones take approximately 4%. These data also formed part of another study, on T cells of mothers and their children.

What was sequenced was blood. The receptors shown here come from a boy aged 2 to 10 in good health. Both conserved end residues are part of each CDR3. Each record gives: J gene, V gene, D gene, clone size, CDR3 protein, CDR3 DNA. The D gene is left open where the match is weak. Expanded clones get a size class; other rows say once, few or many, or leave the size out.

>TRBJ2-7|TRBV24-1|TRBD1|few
CATSDRRGTGAQEQYF
TGTGCCACCAGTGACCGGAGGGGGACAGGGGCTCAAGAGCAGTACTTC
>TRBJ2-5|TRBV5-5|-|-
CASSLAPLLALGQETQYF
TGTGCCAGCAGCTTGGCCCCCTTACTAGCTCTGGGGCAAGAGACCCAGTACTTC
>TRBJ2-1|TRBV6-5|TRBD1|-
CASRSGTGSNNEQFF
TGTGCCAGCAGGTCCGGGACAGGGTCGAATAATGAGCAGTTCTTC
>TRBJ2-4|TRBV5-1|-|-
CASSLSTGRDIQYF
TGCGCCAGCAGCTTGAGCACAGGGAGGGACATTCAGTACTTC
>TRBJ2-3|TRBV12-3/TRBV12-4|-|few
CASSFPREGLTDTQYF
TGTGCCAGCAGTTTCCCTCGAGAGGGCCTCACAGATACGCAGTATTTT
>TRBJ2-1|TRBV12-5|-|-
CTSGFGLNRYNEQFF
TGTACTAGTGGCTTCGGACTGAACCGTTACAATGAGCAGTTCTTC
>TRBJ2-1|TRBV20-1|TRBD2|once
CSALGLAGNYNEQFF
TGCAGTGCTTTAGGACTAGCGGGGAACTACAATGAGCAGTTCTTC
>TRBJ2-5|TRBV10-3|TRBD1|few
CAISARTGDETQYF
TGTGCCATCAGTGCCAGGACAGGGGATGAGACCCAGTACTTC
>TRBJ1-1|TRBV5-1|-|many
CASSASRGQTEAFF
TGCGCCAGCAGCGCCTCTCGGGGGCAAACTGAAGCTTTCTTT
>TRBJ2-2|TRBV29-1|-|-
CSILANTGELFF
TGCAGCATTTTAGCGAACACCGGGGAGCTGTTTTTT
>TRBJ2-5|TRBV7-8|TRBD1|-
CASSEPGQLLGETQYF
TGTGCCAGCAGCGAACCGGGACAGCTCCTTGGAGAGACCCAGTACTTC
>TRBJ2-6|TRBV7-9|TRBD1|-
CASSSTAGQEISGANVLTF
TGTGCCAGCAGCTCCACGGCGGGACAGGAGATCTCTGGGGCCAACGTCCTGACTTTC
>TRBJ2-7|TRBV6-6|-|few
CASSYSNWAGEQYF
TGTGCCAGCAGTTACTCGAATTGGGCGGGCGAGCAGTACTTC
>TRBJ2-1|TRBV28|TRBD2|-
CAGSLRLAGRSEQFF
TGTGCCGGCAGTTTACGGCTAGCGGGTCGCAGTGAGCAGTTCTTC
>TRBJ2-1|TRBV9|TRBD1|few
CASSVATRGTGHYNEQFF
TGTGCCAGCAGCGTAGCTACGCGAGGGACAGGGCATTACAATGAGCAGTTCTTC
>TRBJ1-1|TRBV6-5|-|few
CASSFKTGLNTEAFF
TGTGCCAGCAGTTTCAAGACAGGATTGAACACTGAAGCTTTCTTT
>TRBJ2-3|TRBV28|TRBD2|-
CASTETSGNSGDTQYF
TGTGCCAGCACCGAGACTAGCGGGAACTCGGGAGATACGCAGTATTTT
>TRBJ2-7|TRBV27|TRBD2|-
CASSLYERGSEQYF
TGTGCCAGCAGTTTATACGAGCGGGGAAGCGAGCAGTACTTC
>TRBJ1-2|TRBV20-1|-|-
CSAGRGNYGYTF
TGCAGTGCCGGGCGGGGAAACTATGGCTACACCTTC
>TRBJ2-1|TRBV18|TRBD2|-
CASSPSGGLSNEQFF
TGTGCCAGCTCTCCTAGCGGGGGACTTTCCAATGAGCAGTTCTTC
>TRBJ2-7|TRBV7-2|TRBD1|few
CASSDRGRVPDEQYF
TGTGCCAGCAGCGACAGGGGCAGGGTTCCGGACGAGCAGTACTTC
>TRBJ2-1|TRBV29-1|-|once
CSVGTNYNEQFF
TGCAGCGTAGGGACAAACTACAATGAGCAGTTCTTC
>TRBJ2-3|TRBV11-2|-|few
CASSLEPSTDTQYF
TGTGCCAGCAGCTTAGAGCCCAGCACAGATACGCAGTATTTT
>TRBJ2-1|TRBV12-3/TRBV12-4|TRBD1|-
CASSTGTGVNEQFF
TGTGCCAGCAGCACCGGGACAGGGGTTAATGAGCAGTTCTTC
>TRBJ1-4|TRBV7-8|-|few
CASSLLATNEKLFF
TGTGCCAGCAGCTTGTTAGCAACTAATGAAAAACTGTTTTTT
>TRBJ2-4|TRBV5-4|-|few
CASSLRQGGKNIQYF
TGTGCCAGCAGCTTGAGGCAGGGTGGGAAAAACATTCAGTACTTC
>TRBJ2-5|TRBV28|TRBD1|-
CASSLKGQRFIWGTQYF
TGTGCCAGCAGTTTAAAGGGACAGCGGTTTATCTGGGGGACCCAGTACTTC
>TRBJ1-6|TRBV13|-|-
CASSPTGESSYNSPLHF
TGTGCCAGCAGCCCCACCGGCGAAAGCTCCTATAATTCACCCCTCCACTTT